These 24 T cell receptor beta chains were all obtained from the same sample, sequenced in a study of T cells in Graves' hyperthyroidism and ophthalmopathy. Amplification of TCR beta CDR3 regions was performed using RNA transcripts as template. HTBI primers were employed in a first-round RT-PCR of the TCR CDR3. Using its own MiXCR run on the multiplex PCR reads, TCRdb lists one record per CDR3 protein. The table records around 800,000 distinct CDR3 sequences, 38% of them present only once. Sequencing was carried out using blood. The receptors derive from a man aged 18 to 29 with Graves' hyperthyroidism.

This clonotype was counted many times. The chain employs TRBV7-8 and TRBJ1-5; D is unclear. This CDR3 has 14 residues. The germline gives CDR1 SGHVS, CDR2 FQNEAQ. V lost 2 bases and J 1 base, leaving 6 bases between the germline ends. In DNA form, the CDR3 reads TGTGCCAGCAGCTTATTACCGAGCAATCAGCCCCAGCATTTT. Translating gives CASSLLPSNQPQHF.

This clonotype showed up many times. The chain employs TRBV2 and TRBJ1-1; 7 nucleotides match TRBD1. J was trimmed by 2 bases and V by 6 bases; bases with no gene match: 9. The CDR3 is made up of 15 amino acids. CDR1 and CDR2 (germline): SNHLY, FYNNEI. CDR3 nucleotide sequence: TGTGCCAGCAGCCTAGGGGGCGAACCAAACACTGAAGCTTTCTTT. It encodes CASSLGGEPNTEAFF.

This clonotype has more than one count but fewer than ten. This chain uses TRBV5-1 with TRBJ1-1; D is unclear. V was shortened by 3 bases and J by 1 base, with 16 bases between the two germline ends. The CDR3 length is 16 residues. Germline V gene sequence: CDR1 SGHRS, CDR2 YFSETQ. The CDR3 loop is CASSSPPEGGNTEAFF. CDR3 DNA: TGCGCCAGCAGCTCCCCCCCAGAGGGTGGGAACACTGAAGCTTTCTTT.

Only a few counts were recorded for this clonotype. The V gene is TRBV2, the J gene TRBJ1-5; a weak D match, TRBD1 (6 bases). Germline loops: CDR1 SNHLY, CDR2 FYNNEI. The CDR3 contains 15 residues. The V end lost 5 bases, the J end lost 3 bases, and 14 bases lay between the germline ends. The CDR3 DNA reads TGTGCCAGCAGTTCCTCAGGGGTTCCCAATCAGCCCCAGCATTTT. Residues: CASSSSGVPNQPQHF. Complete variable domain (other parts from reference TRBV2 and TRBJ1-5): EPEVTQTPSHQVTQMGQEVILRCVPISNHLYFYWYRQILGQKVEFLVSFYNNEISEKSEIFDDQFSVERPDGSNFTLKIRSTKLEDSAMYFCASSSSGVPNQPQHFGDGTRLSIL.

This chain connects TRBV7-2 to TRBJ1-1, with 10 bases matching TRBD1. Germline V gene lookup returns CDR1 SGHTA and CDR2 FQGNSA. The junction had 7 bases not matched to a gene; V was cut back by 6 bases and J by 3 bases. This CDR3 is 15 amino acids long. In DNA, the CDR3 is TGTGCCAGCAGTTTCATAGGACAGGGGGACACTGAAGCTTTCTTT. It encodes CASSFIGQGDTEAFF. Supplemented by reference TRBV7-2 and TRBJ1-1, the full variable domain reads GAGVSQSPSNKVTEKGKDVELRCDPISGHTALYWYRQSLGQGLEFLIYFQGNSAPDKSGLPSDRFSAERTGGSVSTLTIQRTQQEDSAVYLCASSFIGQGDTEAFFGQGTRLTVV.

Worth noting for this clonotype: Since a much larger clone is just one base distant, this may be a read error. This chain links TRBV12-3 or TRBV12-4 with TRBJ2-6; unclear D gene. Trimming took 4 bases from V and 0 from J, leaving 7 bases between them. There are 15 residues in the CDR3. CDR3 loop: CASSYSSSGANVLTF. CDR3 coding DNA: TGTGCCAGCAGTTACTCGAGCTCTGGGGCCAACGTCCTGACTTTC.

This clonotype showed up just a few times. This chain joins TRBV7-9 and TRBJ1-2; D ambiguous. The CDR3 totals 16 residues. The V and J ends lost 5 bases and 0 bases respectively, with 16 bases between them. Germline V gives CDR1 SEHNR, CDR2 FQNEAQ (reference sequence). Here the CDR3 reads CASSPSTRRANYGYTF. The CDR3 DNA is TGTGCCAGCAGCCCCTCTACGAGGAGGGCTAACTATGGCTACACCTTC.

The V and J genes are TRBV2 and TRBJ2-7; D may be TRBD1 or TRBD2 (5 bases each). Trimming pared 6 bases from V and 4 bases from J, leaving 10 bases between. Germline CDR1 SNHLY, CDR2 FYNNEI. The CDR3 length is 12 residues. The CDR3 sequence is CASRADTYEQYF. The DNA for the CDR3 is TGTGCCAGCAGAGCGGACACTTACGAGCAGTACTTC. Combining the CDR3 with reference TRBV2 and TRBJ2-7 gives the whole variable domain EPEVTQTPSHQVTQMGQEVILRCVPISNHLYFYWYRQILGQKVEFLVSFYNNEISEKSEIFDDQFSVERPDGSNFTLKIRSTKLEDSAMYFCASRADTYEQYFGPGTRLTVT.

This chain links TRBV19 with TRBJ1-5; D remains ambiguous. V dropped 7 bases and J dropped 4 bases, with 11 bases sitting between them. The CDR3 runs to 13 residues. Germline CDR1 LNHDA, CDR2 SQIVND (reference sequence). As DNA, the CDR3 is TGTGCCAGTATGAGGACGGGTAATCAGCCCCAGCATTTT. Amino acids: CASMRTGNQPQHF.

This clonotype was picked up many times. This chain uses TRBV25-1 with TRBJ2-3, with 11 bases fitting TRBD2. The CDR3 loop spans 17 amino acids. The germline V gene has CDR1 MGHDK and CDR2 SYGVNS. Unmatched junction bases numbered 5, after V lost 1 base and J lost 2 bases. The CDR3 loop is CASSESASGGNTDTQYF. CDR3 in DNA: TGTGCCAGCAGTGAATCGGCTAGCGGGGGGAACACAGATACGCAGTATTTT.

This chain connects TRBV10-3 to TRBJ2-2; 7 bases line up with TRBD2. CDR3 size: 18 residues. The germline CDR1 and CDR2 sequences are ENHRY and SYGVKD. The trim removed 5 bases at V and 5 bases at J, leaving 17 bases unmatched. The CDR3 DNA is TGTGCCATCAGTTTTCCCCAGCGGGAACCTCCGTATACCGGGGAGCTGTTTTTT. Protein: CAISFPQREPPYTGELFF.

The sample holds a few counts of this clonotype. This chain links TRBV5-4 with TRBJ1-2; D ambiguous. V was clipped by 3 bases and J by 8 bases, with 14 bases between them. The CDR3 is 13 amino acids. CDR1 is SGHNT and CDR2 is YYREEE in the germline V gene (reference sequence). This CDR3 reads CASSSGVVDGYTF. DNA for the CDR3: TGTGCCAGCAGCTCCGGGGTCGTAGACGGCTACACCTTC. Combining the CDR3 with reference TRBV5-4 and TRBJ1-2 gives the whole variable domain ETGVTQSPTHLIKTRGQQVTLRCSSQSGHNTVSWYQQALGQGPQFIFQYYREEENGRGNFPPRFSGLQFPNYSSELNVNALELDDSALYLCASSSGVVDGYTFGSGTRLTVV.

Comment on this clonotype: At one boundary the junction diverges from the germline segment, which might be a read error. The gene calls are TRBV4-1 and TRBJ1-6; no definite D call. The CDR3 consists of 13 residues. Germline V gene lookup returns CDR1 MGHRA and CDR2 YSYEKL. The CDR3 DNA reads as TGTGCCAGCAGCCAAGATCAACCTTCACCCCTCCACTTT. Protein sequence: CASSQDQPSPLHF.

This clonotype has a count of ten or more. The chain links TRBV10-3 to TRBJ2-7, with D hard to call. Per the germline V gene, CDR1 is ENHRY and CDR2 is SYGVKD. This CDR3 is 12 amino acids long. Trimming pared 0 bases from V and 2 bases from J, leaving 2 bases between. The CDR3 coding sequence is TGTGCCATCAGTGAGTCGGCCTACGAGCAGTACTTC. It specifies CAISESAYEQYF.

The rearrangement uses TRBV9 and TRBJ1-3; the D gene is possibly TRBD1 (6 bases). Trimming removed 1 base from V and 4 bases from J, with 12 bases in between. The V gene's germline CDR1 is SGDLS and CDR2 YYNGEE. The CDR3 has 15 residues. CDR3 sequence reads: CASSVTGLGGNTIYF. CDR3 sequence (DNA): TGTGCCAGCAGCGTAACAGGGTTAGGAGGAAACACCATATATTTT.

The chain uses TRBV9 and TRBJ1-1; 8 bases match TRBD1. CDR1 SGDLS and CDR2 YYNGEE come from the germline V gene. The CDR3 runs 15 residues. Trimming at V came to 4 bases and at J to 1 base, leaving 6 bases not matched to a gene. The CDR3 nucleotides are TGTGCCAGCAGCCCGTGGACAGGGCGGAACACTGAAGCTTTCTTT. Its translation: CASSPWTGRNTEAFF.

There are a few counts of this clonotype. The chain uses TRBV19 and TRBJ2-7, with a possible D match to TRBD1 (6 bases). CDR1 is LNHDA, CDR2 SQIVND, per germline (reference sequence). Trimming pared 5 bases from V and 2 bases from J, leaving 16 bases between. The CDR3 has 15 residues. The CDR3 is CASSQSGTPTYEQYF. As DNA, the CDR3 is TGTGCCAGTAGTCAATCCGGGACACCGACCTACGAGCAGTACTTC.

On this clonotype itself: This may be a read error, as it is one base from a much larger clone. The chain combines TRBV7-8 with TRBJ2-5; D is uncertain. This CDR3 comprises 12 residues. Germline loops: CDR1 SGHVS, CDR2 FQNEAQ. The CDR3 DNA sequence: TGTGCCAGCAGCTTATATGAAGAGGCCCAGTACTTC. Translated, it gives CASSLYEEAQYF.

To note about this clonotype: The junction does not match germline at one end; this may be a read error. The chain is built from TRBV7-2 and TRBJ2-7, with TRBD1 matching over 9 bases. CDR1 is SGHTA, CDR2 FQGNSA, per germline. The CDR3 contains 14 residues. The CDR3 nucleotides are TGTGCCAGCAGCCGGGACAGGGCGACGTACGAGCAGCACTTC. This gives the protein CASSRDRATYEQHF.

This clonotype was recorded a few times. This rearrangement joins TRBV5-6 to TRBJ1-5; D unclear. Trimming stripped 5 bases from V and 2 bases from J, with 14 bases between. The length of the CDR3 is 15 residues. Germline CDR1 reads SGHDT; CDR2 reads YYEEEE. In DNA, the CDR3 is TGTGCCAGCAGTCTCTTACGGGCAGGCAATCAGCCCCAGCATTTT. This sequence encodes CASSLLRAGNQPQHF.

This clonotype was detected many times. The V and J genes are TRBV19 and TRBJ1-1, with D unresolved. V was shortened by 0 bases and J by 7 bases, with 9 bases between the two germline ends. Germline values: CDR1 LNHDA, CDR2 SQIVND (reference sequence). This CDR3 has 13 residues. As DNA, the CDR3 is TGTGCCAGTAGTATAGATCTAGGCGGTGAAGCTTTCTTT. Its translation is CASSIDLGGEAFF.

As concerns this clonotype: A junction end diverges from the germline sequence, so it may reflect a read error. The V gene is TRBV7-8, the J gene TRBJ2-7; 7 positions agree with TRBD2. Germline V gene data show CDR1 as SGHVS and CDR2 as FQNEAQ. The CDR3 contains 14 residues. The CDR3 nucleotides read TGCGCCAGCAGCCAAGGGAGGGTAAGCGGCGAGCAGTACTTC. Translation: CASSQGRVSGEQYF. The full variable domain, its missing parts supplied by reference TRBV7-8 and TRBJ2-7, is GAGVSQSPRYKVAKRGQDVALRCDPISGHVSLFWYQQALGQGPEFLTYFQNEAQLDKSGLPSDRFFAERPEGSVSTLKIQRTQQEDSAVYLCASSQGRVSGEQYFGPGTRLTVT.

This clonotype was detected ten times or more. The chain couples TRBV9 to TRBJ1-3, with D hard to call. CDR1 and CDR2 from the germline V gene are SGDLS and YYNGEE. This CDR3 comprises 15 residues. Trimming stripped 3 bases from V and 0 bases from J, with 10 bases between. The CDR3 DNA sequence: TGTGCCAGCAGCGCAGGCTACGACTCTGGAAACACCATATATTTT. Translation gives CASSAGYDSGNTIYF.

This clonotype was found a few times. V and J are TRBV2 and TRBJ2-7; 9 bases line up with TRBD1. CDR3 size: 16 residues. J lost 2 bases, V lost 7 bases, and 12 bases had no gene match. Per germline, CDR1 SNHLY and CDR2 FYNNEI. DNA of the CDR3: TGTGCCAGCACCGGAGGGGGGGGACAGGGAACCTACGAGCAGTACTTC. It yields the protein CASTGGGGQGTYEQYF.